This T cell receptor beta chain derives from a study of T cells in localized non-small cell lung cancer. Concerning this clone itself: Its antigen is unidentified.

The CDR3 runs 19 residues. With 3 bases clipped from V and 6 bases from J, the junction kept 11 bases outside the gene matches. Per the germline V gene, CDR1 is MDHEN and CDR2 is SYDVKM. Using immunoSEQ multiplex PCR, the repertoire was profiled, and TCRdb retains in-frame clones only, with some absent. The sample holds almost 30,000 clones, roughly 91% seen once. The study, taken as a whole, reports: Uninvolved nearby lung showed the greatest T cell clonality, exceeding that found in tumor.

The TCR originated in a female donor at least 60 years old with stage III squamous cell lung carcinoma. Sequenced material: peripheral blood, taken before any cancer treatment. The rearrangement uses TRBV28 and TRBJ2-1; 16 bases map to TRBD2. DNA of the CDR3: TGTGCCAGCAGTTTGTCGGGACTAGCGGGAGGGCCGAGGTTCAATGAGCAGTTCTTC. Residues: CASSLSGLAGGPRFNEQFF.